One and the same sample provided the 27 T cell receptor beta chains below, sequenced in a study of control samples from healthy donors and cancer patients. Profiling relied on immunoSEQ multiplex PCR, and the TCRdb table lists in-frame clones only, not all of them. Altogether around 55,000 clones are present, roughly nine tenths being singletons, with the ten largest covering approximately 1.4%. The sample comprised PBMCs. All receptors come from a man aged 40-49 years with colorectal cancer.

The chain recombines TRBV27 with TRBJ2-1; 9 bases fit TRBD2. The CDR3 is 14 residues long. The junction had 9 bases not matched to a gene; V was cut back by 8 bases and J by 7 bases. Germline values: CDR1 MNHEY, CDR2 SMNVEV (reference sequence). CDR3: CASARAGGTNEQFF. The CDR3 DNA reads as TGTGCCAGCGCCCGAGCGGGAGGAACAAATGAGCAGTTCTTC.

The rearrangement uses TRBV5-4 and TRBJ2-4; 10 bases are shared with TRBD1. The V and J ends lost 3 bases and 8 bases, in that order; junction bases with no gene match: 14. This CDR3 is 17 amino acids long. Per the germline V gene, CDR1 is SGHNT and CDR2 is YYREEE (reference sequence). The CDR3 spells CASSWTGGFSVEDIQYF. The DNA for the CDR3 is TGTGCCAGCAGCTGGACAGGGGGGTTTTCAGTTGAGGACATTCAGTACTTC.

This chain joins TRBV19 and TRBJ1-2, with 10 bases that match TRBD1. The CDR3 spans 14 residues. J was trimmed by 6 bases and V by 6 bases; bases with no gene match: 7. CDR1 and CDR2 from the germline V gene are LNHDA and SQIVND (reference sequence). The DNA for the CDR3 is TGTGCCAGTAGCCCGCCGGGACAGGGGAATGGCTACACCTTC. This codes for CASSPPGQGNGYTF.

J is TRBJ1-1 and V is TRBV7-2, with D possibly matching TRBD1 (6 bases). Trimming stripped 1 base from V and 4 bases from J, with 13 bases between. Germline V CDR1 and CDR2: SGHTA, FQGNSA. This CDR3 is 15 amino acids long. This CDR3 is CASSLERGRGTEAFF. CDR3 coding DNA: TGTGCCAGCAGCTTAGAACGGGGGCGGGGCACTGAAGCTTTCTTT.

The J gene is TRBJ2-5, the V gene TRBV28, with a possible D match to TRBD2 (5 bases). V lost 4 bases, J lost 3 bases, and 6 bases lay in between. From germline, CDR1 is MDHEN and CDR2 SYDVKM. This CDR3 has 12 amino acids. CDR3: CASSSGKETQYF. The CDR3 nucleotides read TGTGCCAGCAGTTCCGGGAAAGAGACCCAGTACTTC.

This chain connects TRBV6-5 to TRBJ1-2, with 8 bases fitting TRBD1. The length of the CDR3 is 13 residues. Unmatched junction bases numbered 8, after V lost 6 bases and J lost 8 bases. Germline V lookup: CDR1 MNHEY, CDR2 SVGAGI. This CDR3 is CASRTGQGRGYTF. The CDR3 bases are TGTGCCAGCAGAACAGGACAGGGCCGGGGCTACACCTTC.

The rearrangement links TRBV18 to TRBJ1-5; D is uncertain. The germline CDR1 and CDR2 sequences are KGHSH and LQKENI. The CDR3 loop spans 14 amino acids. V shed 6 bases and J shed 3 bases, with 12 bases lying between them. The DNA for the CDR3 is TGTGCCAGCTCTGCCGAGCACCCCAATCAGCCCCAGCATTTT. This encodes CASSAEHPNQPQHF.

This clone occurred once. This chain uses TRBV5-5 with TRBJ1-4; a weak D match, TRBD1 (5 bases). The length of the CDR3 is 13 residues. With 2 bases removed from V and 8 bases from J, the gap between germline ends came to 10 bases. Germline values: CDR1 SGHKS, CDR2 YYEKEE (reference sequence). The CDR3 is CASSLGRGEKLFF. The CDR3 nucleotides are TGTGCCAGCAGCTTAGGCCGGGGGGAAAAACTGTTTTTT.

The chain combines TRBV27 with TRBJ1-5, with D unresolved. Germline-derived CDR1 and CDR2 are MNHEY and SMNVEV (reference sequence). V gave up 0 bases and J gave up 4 bases, with 4 bases separating them. The CDR3 loop spans 13 amino acids. The CDR3 protein is CASSLSWNQPQHF. The CDR3 DNA reads TGTGCCAGCAGTTTATCGTGGAATCAGCCCCAGCATTTT.

The rearrangement links TRBV7-9 to TRBJ2-1, with 8 nucleotides matching TRBD2. V lost 3 bases to trimming and J lost 8 bases; unmatched junction nucleotides: 12. The CDR3 totals 16 residues. Germline V lookup: CDR1 SEHNR, CDR2 FQNEAQ (reference sequence). The CDR3 coding sequence is TGTGCCAGCAGCTTGTTACCGGGACTAGAAGGCGATGAGCAGTTCTTC. Translated, it gives CASSLLPGLEGDEQFF. Together with reference TRBV7-9 and TRBJ2-1, the CDR3 gives the full variable domain: DTGVSQNPRHKITKRGQNVTFRCDPISEHNRLYWYRQTLGQGPEFLTYFQNEAQLEKSRLLSDRFSAERPKGSFSTLEIQRTEQGDSAMYLCASSLLPGLEGDEQFFGPGTRLTVL.

The rearrangement uses TRBV3-1 (or the pseudogene TRBV3-2) and TRBJ2-5; 8 nucleotides align to TRBD2. The germline V gene has CDR1 LGHDT and CDR2 YNNKEL (reference sequence). The CDR3 totals 15 residues. V was clipped by 4 bases and J by 4 bases; unmatched bases: 8. The CDR3 protein is CASSLQAGGPETQYF. CDR3 bases: TGTGCCAGCAGCCTTCAGGCGGGGGGCCCAGAGACCCAGTACTTC.

This clone was recorded a few times. The CDR3 DNA follows: TGTGCCAGCAGTACCTTCGACCGTGATCAGCCCCAGCATTTT. This sequence encodes CASSTFDRDQPQHF. This chain connects TRBV2 to TRBJ1-5; D remains ambiguous. The CDR3 runs to 14 residues. Trimming removed 5 bases at V and 5 bases at J, with 13 bases between. Germline assignment: CDR1 SNHLY and CDR2 FYNNEI.

The genes are TRBV6-6 and TRBJ1-3; D unclear. Trimming removed 7 bases from V and 0 bases from J, with 13 bases in between. The CDR3 is made up of 15 amino acids. Germline CDR1 MNHNY, CDR2 SVGAGI (reference sequence). CDR3 bases: TGTGCCAGCATTCCCCCCGGGCCCTCTGGAAACACCATATATTTT. It translates to CASIPPGPSGNTIYF.

This clone occurred once. The V call is TRBV19, the J call TRBJ2-2; TRBD2 aligns across 7 bases. Germline assignment: CDR1 LNHDA and CDR2 SQIVND (reference sequence). CDR3 length: 15 residues. V lost 7 bases to trimming and J lost 3 bases; unmatched junction nucleotides: 8. CDR3 protein: CASKRDLLYTGELFF. CDR3 in DNA: TGTGCCAGTAAGCGGGACTTGCTATACACCGGGGAGCTGTTTTTT. Filled out from reference TRBV19 and TRBJ2-2, the complete variable domain reads DGGITQSPKYLFRKEGQNVTLSCEQNLNHDAMYWYRQDPGQGLRLIYYSQIVNDFQKGDIAEGYSVSREKKESFPLTVTSAQKNPTAFYLCASKRDLLYTGELFFGEGSRLTVL.

J is TRBJ2-5 and V is TRBV5-1; D is possibly TRBD1 or TRBD2 (5 bases each). The CDR3 sequence is 17 residues long. Trimming cost V 0 bases and J 1 base, with 16 bases left between them. Per germline, CDR1 SGHRS and CDR2 YFSETQ. In DNA, the CDR3 is TGCGCCAGCAGCTTGGCCATCAGAGGGACGGTCCAAGAGACCCAGTACTTC. Amino acid sequence: CASSLAIRGTVQETQYF. Variable domain in full (rest from reference TRBV5-1 and TRBJ2-5): KAGVTQTPRYLIKTRGQQVTLSCSPISGHRSVSWYQQTPGQGLQFLFEYFSETQRNKGNFPGRFSGRQFSNSRSEMNVSTLELGDSALYLCASSLAIRGTVQETQYFGPGTRLLVL.

The chain uses TRBV6-5 and TRBJ2-3; 8 nucleotides match TRBD2. The germline V gene encodes CDR1 MNHEY and CDR2 SVGAGI. Trimming removed 4 bases from V and 5 bases from J; junction bases left unmatched: 2. The CDR3 contains 13 residues. The CDR3 coding sequence is TGTGCCAGCAGTTCACGGGAGGGAGATACGCAGTATTTT. Translated, it gives CASSSREGDTQYF.

The chain links TRBV28 to TRBJ1-5, with D possibly TRBD1 on 5 matching bases. Germline CDR1 reads MDHEN; CDR2 reads SYDVKM. The CDR3 covers 13 residues. V was trimmed by 5 bases and J by 3 bases, leaving 8 bases between them. Written as DNA, the CDR3 is TGTGCCAGCAGTCGGGACCTCAATCAGCCCCAGCATTTT. Translated: CASSRDLNQPQHF.

The V call is TRBV7-6, the J call TRBJ1-4; D is unresolved. Trimming took off 3 bases at V and 7 bases at J, with 15 bases between the two ends. CDR3 size: 15 residues. Germline V gene lookup returns CDR1 SGHVS and CDR2 FNYEAQ. CDR3 protein: CASSFSLRHSEKLFF. The CDR3 bases are TGTGCCAGCAGCTTTTCACTACGACATTCTGAAAAACTGTTTTTT.

This chain uses TRBV24-1 with TRBJ2-3; D uncertain. Germline V gene sequence: CDR1 KGHDR, CDR2 SFDVKD. V lost 4 bases and J 10 bases, leaving 17 bases between the germline ends. This CDR3 comprises 14 residues. CDR3 residues: CATSDPGQISAQYF. CDR3 in DNA: TGTGCCACCAGTGACCCCGGCCAAATAAGTGCGCAGTATTTT.

V usage is TRBV5-5 and J usage is TRBJ2-7; TRBD2 is a possible D gene (6 bases). Trimming left V 2 bases short and J 4 bases short, with 10 bases between. Per the germline V gene, CDR1 is SGHKS and CDR2 is YYEKEE (reference sequence). The CDR3 extends over 13 amino acids. The CDR3 loop is CASSFLREYEQYF. The CDR3, as DNA: TGTGCCAGCAGCTTTCTGCGGGAATACGAGCAGTACTTC.

The chain joins TRBV18 to TRBJ1-2, with TRBD1 identical over 7 bases. The V segment lost 8 bases and the J segment 7 bases; nucleotides outside the gene matches: 16. The CDR3 contains 15 residues. From germline, CDR1 is KGHSH and CDR2 LQKENI. In DNA form, the CDR3 reads TGTGCCAGCCCTCCGCCTGGTGACAGGGATGGTGGCTACACCTTC. Its protein product is CASPPPGDRDGGYTF.

This chain joins TRBV24-1 and TRBJ2-2; possibly TRBD1 for D (5 bases). The V end lost 2 bases, the J end lost 1 base, and 7 bases lay between the germline ends. From germline, CDR1 is KGHDR and CDR2 SFDVKD. CDR3 length: 15 residues. The CDR3 spells CATSDWTKNTGELFF. The DNA of the CDR3 is TGTGCCACCAGTGATTGGACAAAGAACACCGGGGAGCTGTTTTTT.

The rearrangement uses TRBV6-1 and TRBJ2-7, with D uncertain. Germline lookup yields CDR1 MNHNS and CDR2 SASEGT. Trimming removed 1 base at V and 0 bases at J, with 7 bases between. The CDR3 consists of 14 residues. This CDR3 is CASSEGWSSYEQYF. The CDR3 DNA sequence: TGTGCCAGCAGTGAAGGGTGGAGCTCCTACGAGCAGTACTTC.

The chain employs TRBV3-1 (or the pseudogene TRBV3-2) and TRBJ2-5, with 9 bases lining up with TRBD2. This CDR3 spans 17 amino acids. The J segment lost 5 bases and the V segment lost 4 bases, leaving 14 bases of the junction unmatched. Germline-derived CDR1 and CDR2 are LGHDT and YNNKEL (reference sequence). The CDR3 nucleotides read TGTGCCAGCAGCCTAAGACTAGCGGAGGGCCTCTTGGAGACCCAGTACTTC. Protein product: CASSLRLAEGLLETQYF.

The rearrangement links TRBV27 to TRBJ2-2; D gene unclear. CDR1 is MNHEY and CDR2 is SMNVEV in the germline V gene (reference sequence). V was trimmed by 7 bases and J by 7 bases, leaving 10 bases between them. The CDR3 is made up of 12 amino acids. Written as DNA, the CDR3 is TGTGCCAGCAAAGTTCCGGGCGGGGAGCTGTTTTTT. This sequence encodes CASKVPGGELFF.

The chain has TRBV24-1 and TRBJ2-1, with TRBD1 as a possible D gene (6 bases). CDR1 KGHDR and CDR2 SFDVKD come from the germline V gene. Trimming stripped 3 bases from V and 1 base from J, with 9 bases between. The CDR3 spans 15 residues. This CDR3 reads CATSDPQGSYNEQFF. The CDR3 bases are TGTGCCACCAGTGATCCCCAGGGGTCCTACAATGAGCAGTTCTTC.

The chain combines TRBV7-2 with TRBJ1-5; 8 positions agree with TRBD1. The length of the CDR3 is 15 residues. Per germline, CDR1 SGHTA and CDR2 FQGNSA. The V segment lost 5 bases and the J segment 1 base; nucleotides outside the gene matches: 4. In DNA, the CDR3 is TGTGCCAGCAGCCTTTACAGGGGGAGCAATCAGCCCCAGCATTTT. It specifies CASSLYRGSNQPQHF.